This TCR beta chain is drawn from a study of blood T cell repertoires in COVID-19. In the study overall: Collection of acute and convalescent COVID-19 samples took place in the United States, Italy and Spain. T cells, B-cell-depleted T cells, or PBMCs provided the cDNA or gDNA that served as material.

From germline, CDR1 is SGHTA and CDR2 FQGNSA. The CDR3 loop spans 17 amino acids. J gave up 0 bases and V 2 bases, and 6 bases lay outside the gene matches. In the source study's methods: Researchers report that nucleated cell counts were estimated from reference gene primer amplification. Clones were read by immunoSEQ multiplex PCR, and TCRdb kept only the in-frame ones, dropping some. The V and J calls and the clone size are those of that table, but D and trimming were determined from the DNA. The sample lists about 260,000 clones, around 87% occurring once. This TCR was recovered from a woman aged 50 to 65 with acute or convalescent COVID-19. Sequenced input: peripheral blood. The V and J genes are TRBV7-2 and TRBJ2-1, with 8 positions matching TRBD2. Written as DNA, the CDR3 is TGTGCCAGCAGCTTATCGGGCGGGAGGAGCTCCTACAATGAGCAGTTCTTC. This sequence encodes CASSLSGGRSSYNEQFF.